The sequence of this T cell receptor beta chain was determined in a study of blood T cell repertoires in COVID-19. Looking at the study overall: There were acute and convalescent COVID-19 samples, and they came from the United States, Italy and Spain. PBMCs, B-cell-depleted T cells, or T cells provided the cDNA or gDNA that made up the material.

The V end lost 3 bases, the J end lost 8 bases, and 12 bases lay between the germline ends. Germline V gene lookup returns CDR1 SGHDT and CDR2 YYEEEE. CDR3 length: 13 residues. Profiling relied on immunoSEQ multiplex PCR, and the TCRdb table lists in-frame clones only, not all of them. The sample lists some 47,000 clones, just over 90% occurring once. Material: peripheral blood. V and J are TRBV5-6 and TRBJ2-1; D is unresolved. This TCR came from a man between 65 and 85 years old with acute or convalescent COVID-19. CDR3 amino acids: CASSSFEAHEQFF. The CDR3 coding sequence is TGTGCCAGCAGCTCCTTTGAGGCCCATGAGCAGTTCTTC.